Listed here is a single T cell receptor (beta chain). These data come from a study of shared clonotypes between healthy human individuals. Across several immunoSEQ plates, the genomic DNA of each subset was split evenly. Assay: immunoSEQ multiplex PCR; the TCRdb copy retains only in-frame clones and omits some. This table holds a few million clones, 90% to 95% found once. Germline CDR1 and CDR2: ENHRY and SYGVKD. Trimming removed 0 bases from V and 7 bases from J, with 15 bases in between. The CDR3 is made up of 15 amino acids. V is TRBV10-3 and J is TRBJ1-2; maybe TRBD1 (5 bases). This receptor was taken from a man between 18 and 35 years old in good health. The source material was naive CD4+ T cells sorted from blood. Subset of the sample: CD45RA+ positively selected. The CDR3 spells CAISESGLGGTGYTF. CDR3 bases: TGTGCCATCAGTGAGTCGGGTTTGGGCGGGACTGGCTACACCTTC.